The T cell receptor beta chain under discussion was sequenced for a study of T cell responses to AZD1222 COVID-19 vaccine. Study observations and caveats: Donors in the cohort were predominantly white British and more often female, and clonal diversity was possibly underestimated. Increased Spike-specific TCR breadth and depth were observed after two AZD1222 doses.

Notes on this clone: What it binds is not known.

Profiled with immunoSEQ multiplex PCR; TCRdb holds only in-frame clones, not every one. The sample contains 80,000 or so clones, about 90% of which appear only once. The germline V gene has CDR1 SEHNR and CDR2 FQNEAQ (reference sequence). The CDR3 loop spans 13 amino acids. J gave up 10 bases and V 6 bases, and 10 bases lay outside the gene matches. The receptor's source is an adult in good health. The sequenced sample was peripheral blood, obtained on day 0 of AZD1222 vaccination. J is TRBJ1-2 and V is TRBV7-9; 8 nucleotides line up with TRBD1. CDR3 in amino acids: CASSKTGVDDYTF. The CDR3 coding sequence is TGTGCCAGCAGTAAGACAGGGGTAGACGACTACACCTTC.